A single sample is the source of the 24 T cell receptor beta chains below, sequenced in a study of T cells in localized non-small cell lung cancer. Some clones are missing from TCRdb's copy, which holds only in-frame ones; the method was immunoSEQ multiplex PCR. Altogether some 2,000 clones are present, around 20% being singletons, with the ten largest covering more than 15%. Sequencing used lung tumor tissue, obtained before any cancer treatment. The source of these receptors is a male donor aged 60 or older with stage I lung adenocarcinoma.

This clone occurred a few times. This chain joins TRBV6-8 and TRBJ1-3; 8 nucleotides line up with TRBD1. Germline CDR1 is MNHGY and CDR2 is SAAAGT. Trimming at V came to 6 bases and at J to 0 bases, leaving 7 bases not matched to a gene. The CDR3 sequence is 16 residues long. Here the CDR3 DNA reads TGTGCCAGCAGACGGACAGGGCCTCACTCTGGAAACACCATATATTTT. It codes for CASRRTGPHSGNTIYF.

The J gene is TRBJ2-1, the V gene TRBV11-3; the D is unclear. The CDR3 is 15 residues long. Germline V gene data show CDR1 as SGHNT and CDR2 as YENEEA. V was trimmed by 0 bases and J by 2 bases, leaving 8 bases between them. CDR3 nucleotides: TGTGCCAGCAGCTTAGATCTCGGCACCTACAATGAGCAGTTCTTC. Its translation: CASSLDLGTYNEQFF.

This CDR3 reads CASSPRGRGTPGGETQYF. In DNA, the CDR3 is TGTGCCAGCAGCCCCCGGGGGCGGGGGACGCCCGGTGGGGAGACCCAGTACTTC. This rearrangement joins TRBV9 to TRBJ2-5; D possibly corresponds to TRBD2 (7 bases). CDR3 length equals 18 residues. The V end was cut by 4 bases, the J end by 5 bases, with 27 bases between. Germline V gene data show CDR1 as SGDLS and CDR2 as YYNGEE.

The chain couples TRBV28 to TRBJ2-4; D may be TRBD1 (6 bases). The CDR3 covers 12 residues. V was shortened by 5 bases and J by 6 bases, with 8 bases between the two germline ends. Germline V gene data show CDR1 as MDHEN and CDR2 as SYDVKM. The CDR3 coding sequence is TGTGCCAGCAGTCTACAGGGAAACATTCAGTACTTC. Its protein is CASSLQGNIQYF.

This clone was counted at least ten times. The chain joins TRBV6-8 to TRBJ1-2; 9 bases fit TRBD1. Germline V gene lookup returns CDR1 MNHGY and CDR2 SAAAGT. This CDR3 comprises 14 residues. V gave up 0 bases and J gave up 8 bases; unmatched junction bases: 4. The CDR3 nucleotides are TGTGCCAGCAGTTACTCGAGGACAGGGGTCGGCTACACCTTC. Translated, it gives CASSYSRTGVGYTF.

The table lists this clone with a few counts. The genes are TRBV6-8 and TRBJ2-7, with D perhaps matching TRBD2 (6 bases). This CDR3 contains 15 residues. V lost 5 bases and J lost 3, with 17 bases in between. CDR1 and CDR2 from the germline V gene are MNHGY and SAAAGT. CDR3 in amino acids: CASSRGGGASYEQYF. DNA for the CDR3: TGTGCCAGCAGTAGGGGAGGCGGGGCAAGCTACGAGCAGTACTTC.

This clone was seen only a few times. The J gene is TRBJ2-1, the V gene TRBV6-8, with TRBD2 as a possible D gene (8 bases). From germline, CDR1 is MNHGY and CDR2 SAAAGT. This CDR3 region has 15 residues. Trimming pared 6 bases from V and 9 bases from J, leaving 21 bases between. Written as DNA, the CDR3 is TGTGCCAGCAGCCGGGGGGGGACAGTGCGTCCTGAGCAGTTCTTC. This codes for CASSRGGTVRPEQFF.

The CDR3 is CASSYSGDPITTGANVLTF. In DNA, the CDR3 is TGTGCCAGCAGTTACTCGGGGGACCCAATAACGACTGGGGCCAACGTCCTGACTTTC. V usage is TRBV6-8 and J usage is TRBJ2-6; D is perhaps TRBD1 or TRBD2 (5 bases each). The CDR3 runs to 19 residues. From germline, CDR1 is MNHGY and CDR2 SAAAGT. Deletions cut 0 bases from V and 2 bases from J, with 17 bases between.

The CDR3 bases are TGTGCCAGCTCACCGGGGGCAGGGCGCGAGACCCAGTACTTC. Its protein product is CASSPGAGRETQYF. The rearrangement joins TRBV18 to TRBJ2-5; D possibly corresponds to TRBD1 (6 bases). The V gene's germline CDR1 is KGHSH and CDR2 LQKENI. V was trimmed by 3 bases and J by 5 bases, leaving 13 bases between them. The CDR3 sequence is 14 residues long.

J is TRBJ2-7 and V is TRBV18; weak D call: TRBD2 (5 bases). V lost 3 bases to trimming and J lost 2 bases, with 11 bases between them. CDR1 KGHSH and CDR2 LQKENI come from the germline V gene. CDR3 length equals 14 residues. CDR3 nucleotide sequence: TGTGCCAGCTCACCTGGGAGAACTACCTACGAGCAGTACTTC. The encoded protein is CASSPGRTTYEQYF.

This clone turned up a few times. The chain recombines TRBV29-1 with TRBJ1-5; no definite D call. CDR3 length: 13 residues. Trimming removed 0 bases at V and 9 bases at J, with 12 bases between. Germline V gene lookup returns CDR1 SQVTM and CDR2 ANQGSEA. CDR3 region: CSVEDQGLGPQHF. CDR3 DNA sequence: TGCAGCGTTGAAGATCAAGGGCTGGGGCCCCAGCATTTT.

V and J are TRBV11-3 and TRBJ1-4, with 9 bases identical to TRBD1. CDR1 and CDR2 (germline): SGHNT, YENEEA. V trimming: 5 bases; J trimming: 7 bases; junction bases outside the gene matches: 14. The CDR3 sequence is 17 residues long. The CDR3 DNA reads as TGTGCCAGCAGCCCCGACAGGGGGGTTGGTGCTAGTGAAAAACTGTTTTTT. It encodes CASSPDRGVGASEKLFF.

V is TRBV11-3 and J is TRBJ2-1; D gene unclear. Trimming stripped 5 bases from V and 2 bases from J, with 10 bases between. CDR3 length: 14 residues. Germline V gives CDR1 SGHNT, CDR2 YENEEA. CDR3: CASSQVGTYNEQFF. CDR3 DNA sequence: TGTGCCAGCAGCCAAGTTGGAACCTACAATGAGCAGTTCTTC.

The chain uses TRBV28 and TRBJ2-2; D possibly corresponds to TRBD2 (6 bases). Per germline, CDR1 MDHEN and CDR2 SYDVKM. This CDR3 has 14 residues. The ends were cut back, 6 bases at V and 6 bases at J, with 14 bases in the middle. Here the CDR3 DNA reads TGTGCCAGCAGAGGGACTCAGGGATCCGGGGAGCTGTTTTTT. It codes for CASRGTQGSGELFF. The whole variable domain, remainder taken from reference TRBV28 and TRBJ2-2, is DVKVTQSSRYLVKRTGEKVFLECVQDMDHENMFWYRQDPGLGLRLIYFSYDVKMKEKGDIPEGYSVSREKKERFSLILESASTNQTSMYLCASRGTQGSGELFFGEGSRLTVL.

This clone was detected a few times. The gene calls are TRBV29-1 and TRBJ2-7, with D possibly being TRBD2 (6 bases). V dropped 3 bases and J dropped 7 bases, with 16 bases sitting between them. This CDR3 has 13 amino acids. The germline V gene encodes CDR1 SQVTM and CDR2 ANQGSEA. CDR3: CSVDEMGLEEQYF. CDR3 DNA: TGCAGCGTTGACGAGATGGGACTCGAAGAGCAGTACTTC.

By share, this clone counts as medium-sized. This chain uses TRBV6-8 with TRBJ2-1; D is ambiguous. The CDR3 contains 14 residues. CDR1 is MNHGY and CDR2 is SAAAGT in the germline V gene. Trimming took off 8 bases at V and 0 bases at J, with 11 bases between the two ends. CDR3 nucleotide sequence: TGTGCCAGCTCTACACTGAGCTCCTACAATGAGCAGTTCTTC. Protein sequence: CASSTLSSYNEQFF.

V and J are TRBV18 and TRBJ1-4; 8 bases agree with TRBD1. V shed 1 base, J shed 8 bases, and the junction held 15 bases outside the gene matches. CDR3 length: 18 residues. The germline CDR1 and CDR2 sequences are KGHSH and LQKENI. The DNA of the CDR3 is TGTGCCAGCTCACCACTCCCCTTGACGGACAGGGAGATAGAAAAACTGTTTTTT. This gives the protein CASSPLPLTDREIEKLFF.

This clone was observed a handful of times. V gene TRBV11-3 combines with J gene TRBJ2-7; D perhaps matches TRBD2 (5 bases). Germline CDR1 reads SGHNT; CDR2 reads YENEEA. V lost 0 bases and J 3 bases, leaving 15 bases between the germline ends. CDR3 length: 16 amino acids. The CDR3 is CASSLEGSANYYEQYF. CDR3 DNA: TGTGCCAGCAGCTTAGAAGGTAGCGCTAACTACTACGAGCAGTACTTC. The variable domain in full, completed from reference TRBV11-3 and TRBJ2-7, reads EAGVVQSPRYKIIEKKQPVAFWCNPISGHNTLYWYLQNLGQGPELLIRYENEEAVDDSQLPKDRFSAERLKGVDSTLKIQPAELGDSAVYLCASSLEGSANYYEQYFGPGTRLTVT.

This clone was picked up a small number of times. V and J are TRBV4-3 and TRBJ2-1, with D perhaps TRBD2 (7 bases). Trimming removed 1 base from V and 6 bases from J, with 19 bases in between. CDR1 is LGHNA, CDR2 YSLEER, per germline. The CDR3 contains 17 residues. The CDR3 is CASSQGGGGFLGNEQFF. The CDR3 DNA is TGCGCCAGCAGCCAAGGGGGCGGGGGCTTTTTAGGCAATGAGCAGTTCTTC.

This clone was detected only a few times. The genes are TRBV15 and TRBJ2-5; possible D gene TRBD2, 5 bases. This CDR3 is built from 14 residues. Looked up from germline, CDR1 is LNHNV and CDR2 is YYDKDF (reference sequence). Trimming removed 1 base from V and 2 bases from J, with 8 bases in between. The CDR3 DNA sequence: TGTGCCACCAGCAGAGTTAGAGGGCAAGAGACCCAGTACTTC. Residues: CATSRVRGQETQYF. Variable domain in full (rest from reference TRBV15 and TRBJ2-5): DAMVIQNPRYQVTQFGKPVTLSCSQTLNHNVMYWYQQKSSQAPKLLFHYYDKDFNNEADTPDNFQSRRPNTSFCFLDIRSPGLGDTAMYLCATSRVRGQETQYFGPGTRLLVL.

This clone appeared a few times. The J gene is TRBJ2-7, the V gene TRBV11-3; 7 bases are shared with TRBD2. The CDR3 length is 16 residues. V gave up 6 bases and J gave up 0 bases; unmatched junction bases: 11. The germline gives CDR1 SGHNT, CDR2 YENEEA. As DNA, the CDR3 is TGTGCCAGCAGAGGGAGGGGCGGGAGCTTCTCCTACGAGCAGTACTTC. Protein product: CASRGRGGSFSYEQYF.

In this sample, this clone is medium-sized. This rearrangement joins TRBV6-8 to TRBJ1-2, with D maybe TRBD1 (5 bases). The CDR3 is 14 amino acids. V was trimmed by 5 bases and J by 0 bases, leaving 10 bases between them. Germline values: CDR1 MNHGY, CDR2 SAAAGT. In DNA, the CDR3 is TGTGCCAGCAGTCCGGGCAGGGCTAACTATGGCTACACCTTC. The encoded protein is CASSPGRANYGYTF.

CDR3 DNA: TGCGCCAGCAGCTTGTTGGGACATCAATACGAGCAGTACTTC. Translated, it gives CASSLLGHQYEQYF. The genes are TRBV5-1 and TRBJ2-7, with a possible D match to TRBD1 (6 bases). There are 14 residues in the CDR3. Trimming pared 1 base from V and 4 bases from J, leaving 12 bases between. CDR1 SGHRS and CDR2 YFSETQ come from the germline V gene. Full variable domain (outside the CDR3, taken from reference TRBV5-1 and TRBJ2-7): KAGVTQTPRYLIKTRGQQVTLSCSPISGHRSVSWYQQTPGQGLQFLFEYFSETQRNKGNFPGRFSGRQFSNSRSEMNVSTLELGDSALYLCASSLLGHQYEQYFGPGTRLTVT.

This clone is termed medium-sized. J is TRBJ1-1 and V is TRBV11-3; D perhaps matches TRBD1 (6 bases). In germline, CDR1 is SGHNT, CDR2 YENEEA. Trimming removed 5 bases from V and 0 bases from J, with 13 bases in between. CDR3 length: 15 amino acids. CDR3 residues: CASSPLGAMNTEAFF. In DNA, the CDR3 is TGTGCCAGCAGCCCCCTGGGGGCTATGAACACTGAAGCTTTCTTT.